What follows is one T cell receptor (beta chain) and its context. Germline values: CDR1 SGHNT, CDR2 YYREEE (reference sequence). CDR3 length: 15 residues. The V segment lost 4 bases and the J segment 2 bases; nucleotides outside the gene matches: 6. In the authors' workflow: Amplification with reference gene primers provided the estimates of nucleated cell counts. Sequenced by immunoSEQ multiplex PCR; TCRdb stores in-frame clones only, minus some. V and J calls plus clone size are reproduced from that table; the DNA served to infer D and trimming. The sample has some 120,000 clones; roughly 81% are singletons. The data originate from a study of blood T cell repertoires in COVID-19.

The receptor was isolated from a human donor in a cohort sampled during active COVID-19. The J gene is TRBJ2-3, the V gene TRBV5-4; 8 bases fit TRBD1. The material sequenced was peripheral blood. The CDR3 coding sequence is TGTGCCAGCAGCCCCGGGACAGGAGTCACAGATACGCAGTATTTT. As protein: CASSPGTGVTDTQYF.